The present T cell receptor beta chain was sequenced within a study of T cell repertoires in cytomegalovirus infection. TCRdb re-analysed the reads in MiXCR, keeping a single row per CDR3 protein. The table has approximately 250,000 distinct CDR3 sequences, over 20% seen once. Points on this clonotype: A much larger clonotype is one base distant, so this may be a read error. The CDR3 ends on some other residue instead of the conserved phenylalanine or tryptophan, so this is likely a read error.

What was sequenced was CD8+ T cells from PBMCs. This clonotype was sampled from a human donor in good health (CMV status not recorded). Some clones in this sample may be carry-over from other donors' samples.

This CDR3 reads CASGLSRGQPQHS. The DNA of the CDR3 is TGTGCTAGTGGTTTGTCCAGGGGACAGCCCCAGCATTCT. V usage is TRBV12-5 and J usage is TRBJ1-5, with a possible D match to TRBD1 (6 bases). The CDR3 spans 13 residues. V was clipped by 2 bases and J by 7 bases, with 9 bases between them. Germline CDR1 LGHNT, CDR2 FRNRAP.